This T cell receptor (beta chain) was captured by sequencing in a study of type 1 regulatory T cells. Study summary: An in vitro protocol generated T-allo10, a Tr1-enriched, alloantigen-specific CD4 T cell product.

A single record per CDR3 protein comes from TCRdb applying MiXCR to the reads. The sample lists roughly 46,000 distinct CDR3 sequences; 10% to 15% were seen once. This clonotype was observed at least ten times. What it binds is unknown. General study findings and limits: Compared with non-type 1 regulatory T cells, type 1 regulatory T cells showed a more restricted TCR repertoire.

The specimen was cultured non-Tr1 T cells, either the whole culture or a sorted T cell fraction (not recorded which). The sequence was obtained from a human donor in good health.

As DNA, the CDR3 is TGTGCCAGTAGTATAGGACATCCCTACGAGCAGTACTTC. This sequence encodes CASSIGHPYEQYF. This rearrangement joins TRBV19 to TRBJ2-7, with D unclear. CDR1 is LNHDA, CDR2 SQIVND, per germline (reference sequence). The CDR3 extends over 13 amino acids. The V end was cut by 1 base, the J end by 2 bases, with 6 bases between.